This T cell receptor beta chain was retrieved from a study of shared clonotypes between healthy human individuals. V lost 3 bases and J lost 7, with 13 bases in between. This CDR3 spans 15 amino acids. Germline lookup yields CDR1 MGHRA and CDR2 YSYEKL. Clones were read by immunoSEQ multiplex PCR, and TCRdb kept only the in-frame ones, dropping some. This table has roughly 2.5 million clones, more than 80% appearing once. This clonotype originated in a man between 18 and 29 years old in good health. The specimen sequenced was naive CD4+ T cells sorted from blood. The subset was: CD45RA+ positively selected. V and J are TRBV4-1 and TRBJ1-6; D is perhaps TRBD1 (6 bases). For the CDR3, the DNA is TGCGCCAGCAGCCAGGAGACAGGTTCAAATTCACCCCTCCACTTT. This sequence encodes CASSQETGSNSPLHF.